The TCR beta chain described here comes from a study of cytomegalovirus exposure and HLA in healthy donors. PCR was performed using 60 Vbeta and 13 Jbeta primers. The protocol was immunoSEQ multiplex PCR, while the TCRdb copy is restricted to in-frame clones and leaves out a portion. The repertoire holds about 94,000 clones, with 50% to 75% as singletons. The V and J ends lost 1 base and 1 base, in that order; junction bases with no gene match: 2. Germline V gene data show CDR1 as SGDLS and CDR2 as YYNGEE. The CDR3 is made up of 15 amino acids. This clone has only a few counts. This chain connects TRBV9 to TRBJ2-3; the match to TRBD2 covers 8 bases. The sequenced sample consisted of PBMCs. The TCR originated in a man aged 25-40 years in good health and CMV-seronegative. The CDR3 reads CASSVLLAGTDTQYF. As DNA, the CDR3 is TGTGCCAGCAGCGTATTACTAGCGGGCACAGATACGCAGTATTTT.